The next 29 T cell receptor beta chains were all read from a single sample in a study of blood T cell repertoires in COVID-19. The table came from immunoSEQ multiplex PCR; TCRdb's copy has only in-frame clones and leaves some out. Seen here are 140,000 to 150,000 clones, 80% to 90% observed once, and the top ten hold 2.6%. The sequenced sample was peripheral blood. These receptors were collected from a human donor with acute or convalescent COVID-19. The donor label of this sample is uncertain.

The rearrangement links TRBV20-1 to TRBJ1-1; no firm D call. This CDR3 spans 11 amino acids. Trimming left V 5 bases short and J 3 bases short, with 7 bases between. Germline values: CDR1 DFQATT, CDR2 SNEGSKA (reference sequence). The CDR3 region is CSAVRDTEAFF. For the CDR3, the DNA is TGCAGTGCTGTCCGGGACACTGAAGCTTTCTTT.

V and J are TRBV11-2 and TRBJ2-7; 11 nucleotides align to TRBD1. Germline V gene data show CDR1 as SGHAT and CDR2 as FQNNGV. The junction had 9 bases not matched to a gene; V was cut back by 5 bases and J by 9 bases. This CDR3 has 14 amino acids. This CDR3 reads CASSPDRGLGWQYF. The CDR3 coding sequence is TGTGCCAGCAGCCCGGACAGGGGGCTGGGTTGGCAGTACTTC.

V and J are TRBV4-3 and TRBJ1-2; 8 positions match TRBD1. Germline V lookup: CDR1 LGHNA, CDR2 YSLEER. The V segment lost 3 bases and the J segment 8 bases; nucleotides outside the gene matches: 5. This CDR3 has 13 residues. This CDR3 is CASSQDRVAGYTF. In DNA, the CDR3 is TGCGCCAGCAGCCAGGACAGGGTTGCGGGCTACACCTTC.

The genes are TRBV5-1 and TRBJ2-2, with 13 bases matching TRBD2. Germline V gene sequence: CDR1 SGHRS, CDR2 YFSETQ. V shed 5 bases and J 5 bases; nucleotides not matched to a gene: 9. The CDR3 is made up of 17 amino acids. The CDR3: CASSLPPGLAGTGELFF. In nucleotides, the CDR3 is TGCGCCAGCAGTTTGCCTCCGGGACTAGCGGGGACCGGGGAGCTGTTTTTT.

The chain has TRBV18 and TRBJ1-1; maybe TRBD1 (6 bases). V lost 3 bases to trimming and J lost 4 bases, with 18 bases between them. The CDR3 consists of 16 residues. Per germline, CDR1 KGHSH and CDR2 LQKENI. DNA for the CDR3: TGTGCCAGCTCACCTATTTTCAGGGGTGCCGGCACTGAAGCTTTCTTT. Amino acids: CASSPIFRGAGTEAFF.

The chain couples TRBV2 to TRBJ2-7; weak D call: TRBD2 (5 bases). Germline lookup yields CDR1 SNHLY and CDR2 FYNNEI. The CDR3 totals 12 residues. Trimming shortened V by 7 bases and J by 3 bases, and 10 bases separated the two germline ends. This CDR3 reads CASNSADYEQYV. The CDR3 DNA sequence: TGTGCCAGCAATTCAGCGGACTACGAGCAGTACGTC.

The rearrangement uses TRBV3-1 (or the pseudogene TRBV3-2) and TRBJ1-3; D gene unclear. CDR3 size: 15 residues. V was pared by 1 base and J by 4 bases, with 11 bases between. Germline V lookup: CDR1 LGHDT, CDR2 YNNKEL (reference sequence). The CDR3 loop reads CASSQVGGYGNTIYF. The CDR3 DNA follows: TGTGCCAGCAGCCAAGTTGGAGGGTACGGAAACACCATATATTTT.

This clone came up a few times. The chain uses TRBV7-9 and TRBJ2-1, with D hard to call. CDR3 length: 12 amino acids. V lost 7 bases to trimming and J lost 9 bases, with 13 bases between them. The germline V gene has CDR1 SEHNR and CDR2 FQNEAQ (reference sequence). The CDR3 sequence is CASIRDLREQFF. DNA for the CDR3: TGTGCCAGCATCAGAGACTTGCGTGAGCAGTTCTTC.

CDR3 nucleotides: TGTGCCAGTAGGCCGGGACACCCGAACACTGAAGCTTTCTTT. This translates into CASRPGHPNTEAFF. The rearrangement links TRBV19 to TRBJ1-1; a weak D match, TRBD1 (6 bases). Germline V gives CDR1 LNHDA, CDR2 SQIVND (reference sequence). V lost 6 bases and J 1 base, leaving 12 bases between the germline ends. This CDR3 has 14 residues.

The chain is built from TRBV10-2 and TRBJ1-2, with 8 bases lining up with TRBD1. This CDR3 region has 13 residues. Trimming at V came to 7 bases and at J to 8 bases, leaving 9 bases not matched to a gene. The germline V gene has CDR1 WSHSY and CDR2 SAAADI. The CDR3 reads CASKSDRAEGYTF. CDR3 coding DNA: TGCGCCAGCAAATCGGACAGGGCGGAGGGCTACACCTTC.

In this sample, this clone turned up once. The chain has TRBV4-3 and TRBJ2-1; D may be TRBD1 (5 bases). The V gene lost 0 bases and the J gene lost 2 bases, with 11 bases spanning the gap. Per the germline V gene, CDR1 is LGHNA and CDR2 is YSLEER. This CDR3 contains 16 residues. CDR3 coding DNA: TGCGCCAGCAGCCAAGATATAGACAGAGCCTACAATGAGCAGTTCTTC. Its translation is CASSQDIDRAYNEQFF.

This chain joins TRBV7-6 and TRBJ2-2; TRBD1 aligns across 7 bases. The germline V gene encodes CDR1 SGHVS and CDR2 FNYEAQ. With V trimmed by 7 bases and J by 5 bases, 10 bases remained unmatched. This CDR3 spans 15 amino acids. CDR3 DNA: TGTGCCAGCACCAAGGGACAGTATTTTACCGGGGAGCTGTTTTTT. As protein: CASTKGQYFTGELFF.

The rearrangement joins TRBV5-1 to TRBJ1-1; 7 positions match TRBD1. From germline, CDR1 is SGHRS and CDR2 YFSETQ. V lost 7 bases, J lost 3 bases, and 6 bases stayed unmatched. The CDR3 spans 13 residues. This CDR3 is CASSDRAHTEAFF. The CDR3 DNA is TGCGCCAGCTCTGACAGGGCCCACACTGAAGCTTTCTTT.

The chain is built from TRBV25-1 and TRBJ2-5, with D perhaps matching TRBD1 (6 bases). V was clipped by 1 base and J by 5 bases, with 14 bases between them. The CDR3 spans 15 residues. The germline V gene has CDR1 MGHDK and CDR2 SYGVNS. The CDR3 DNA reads TGTGCCAGCAGTGAATTCCGGGGTACAGGGGAGACCCAGTACTTC. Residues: CASSEFRGTGETQYF.

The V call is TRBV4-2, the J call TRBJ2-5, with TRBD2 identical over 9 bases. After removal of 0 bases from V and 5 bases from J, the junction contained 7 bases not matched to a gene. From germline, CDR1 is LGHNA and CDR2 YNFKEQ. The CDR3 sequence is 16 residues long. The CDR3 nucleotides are TGTGCCAGCAGCCAAGATACGGGACTAGCTGGGGAGACCCAGTACTTC. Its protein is CASSQDTGLAGETQYF.

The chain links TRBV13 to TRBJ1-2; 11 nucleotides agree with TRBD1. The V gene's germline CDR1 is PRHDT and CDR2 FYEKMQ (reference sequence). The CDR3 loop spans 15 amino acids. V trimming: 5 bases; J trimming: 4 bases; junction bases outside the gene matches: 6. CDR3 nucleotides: TGTGCCAGCAGCATGGACAGGGGGCTGACCTATGGCTACACCTTC. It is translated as CASSMDRGLTYGYTF.

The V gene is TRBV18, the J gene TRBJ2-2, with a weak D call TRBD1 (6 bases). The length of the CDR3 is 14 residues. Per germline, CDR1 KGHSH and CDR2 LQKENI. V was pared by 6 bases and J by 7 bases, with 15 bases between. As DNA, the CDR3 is TGTGCCAGCTCGCCAGGGGTCGGGAACGGGGAGCTGTTTTTT. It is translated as CASSPGVGNGELFF.

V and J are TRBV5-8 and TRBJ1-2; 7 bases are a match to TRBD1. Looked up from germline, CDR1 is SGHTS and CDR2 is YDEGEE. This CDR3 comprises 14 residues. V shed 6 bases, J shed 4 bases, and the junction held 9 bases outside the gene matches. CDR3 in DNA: TGTGCCAGCAACCCACAGGGGACTAGCTATGGCTACACCTTC. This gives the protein CASNPQGTSYGYTF.

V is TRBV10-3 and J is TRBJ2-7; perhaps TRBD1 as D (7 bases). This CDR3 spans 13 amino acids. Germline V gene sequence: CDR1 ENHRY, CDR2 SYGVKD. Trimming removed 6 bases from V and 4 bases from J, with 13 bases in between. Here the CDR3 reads CAIRGRDSYEQYF. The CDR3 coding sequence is TGTGCCATCAGGGGGCGGGACAGTTACGAGCAGTACTTC.

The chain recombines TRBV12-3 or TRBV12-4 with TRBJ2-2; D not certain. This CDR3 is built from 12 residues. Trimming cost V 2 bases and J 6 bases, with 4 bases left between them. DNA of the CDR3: TGTGCCAGCAGTTTACTTCCCGGGGAGCTGTTTTTT. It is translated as CASSLLPGELFF.

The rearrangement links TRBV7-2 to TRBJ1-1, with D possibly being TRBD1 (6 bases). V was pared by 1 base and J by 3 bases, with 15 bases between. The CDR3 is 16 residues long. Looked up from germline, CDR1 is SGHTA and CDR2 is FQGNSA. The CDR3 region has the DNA TGTGCCAGCAGCTTAGGGGGGGGCAGTATATACACTGAAGCTTTCTTT. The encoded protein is CASSLGGGSIYTEAFF.

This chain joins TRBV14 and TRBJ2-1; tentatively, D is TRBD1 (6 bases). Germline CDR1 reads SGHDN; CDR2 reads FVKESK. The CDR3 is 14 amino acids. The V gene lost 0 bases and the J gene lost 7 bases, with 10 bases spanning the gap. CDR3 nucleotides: TGTGCCAGCAGCCAAGATCAGGGGCGAAATGAGCAGTTCTTC. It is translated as CASSQDQGRNEQFF.

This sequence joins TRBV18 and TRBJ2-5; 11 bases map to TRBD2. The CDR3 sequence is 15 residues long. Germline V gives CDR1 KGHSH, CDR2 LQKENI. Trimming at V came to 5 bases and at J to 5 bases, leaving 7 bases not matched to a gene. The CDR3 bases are TGTGCCAGCTCAGGTACTAGCGGGGGAGTTGAGACCCAGTACTTC. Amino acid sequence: CASSGTSGGVETQYF.

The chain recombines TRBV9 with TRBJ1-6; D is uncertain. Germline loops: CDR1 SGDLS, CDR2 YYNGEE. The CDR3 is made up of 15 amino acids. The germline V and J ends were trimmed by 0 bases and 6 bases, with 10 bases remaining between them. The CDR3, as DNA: TGTGCCAGCAGCGTAGATGGGAGGGCTAATTCACCCCTCCACTTT. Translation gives CASSVDGRANSPLHF.

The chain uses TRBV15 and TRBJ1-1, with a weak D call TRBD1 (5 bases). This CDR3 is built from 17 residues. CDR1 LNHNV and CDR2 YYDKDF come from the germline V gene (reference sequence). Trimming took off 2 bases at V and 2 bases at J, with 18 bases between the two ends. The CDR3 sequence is CATSRPTGRGSNTEAFF. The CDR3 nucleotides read TGTGCCACCAGCAGACCTACGGGTAGGGGCTCAAACACTGAAGCTTTCTTT.

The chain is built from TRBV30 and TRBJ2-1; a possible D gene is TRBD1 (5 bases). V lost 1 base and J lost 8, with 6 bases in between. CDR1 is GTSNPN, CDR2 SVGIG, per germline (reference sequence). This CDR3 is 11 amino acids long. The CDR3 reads CAWSGGYEQFF. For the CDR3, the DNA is TGTGCCTGGAGTGGGGGCTATGAGCAGTTCTTC.

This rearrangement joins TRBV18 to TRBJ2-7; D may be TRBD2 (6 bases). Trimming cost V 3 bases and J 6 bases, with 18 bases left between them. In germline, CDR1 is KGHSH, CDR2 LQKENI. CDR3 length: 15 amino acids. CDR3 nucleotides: TGTGCCAGCTCACCGCTTCCGACGGGAGACGGCGAGCAGTACGTC. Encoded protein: CASSPLPTGDGEQYV.

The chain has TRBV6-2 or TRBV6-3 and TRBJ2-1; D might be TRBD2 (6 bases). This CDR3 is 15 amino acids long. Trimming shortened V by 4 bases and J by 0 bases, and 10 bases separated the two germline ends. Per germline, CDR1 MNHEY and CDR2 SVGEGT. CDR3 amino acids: CASSFLGGSYNEQFF. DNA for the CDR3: TGTGCCAGCAGTTTTCTGGGGGGCTCCTACAATGAGCAGTTCTTC.

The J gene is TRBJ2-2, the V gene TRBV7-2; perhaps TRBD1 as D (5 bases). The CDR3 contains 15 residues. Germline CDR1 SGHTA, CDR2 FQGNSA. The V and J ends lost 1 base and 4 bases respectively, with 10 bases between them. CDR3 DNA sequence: TGTGCCAGCAGCTTAGGGGGCCTCGGCACCGGGGAGCTGTTTTTT. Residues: CASSLGGLGTGELFF.